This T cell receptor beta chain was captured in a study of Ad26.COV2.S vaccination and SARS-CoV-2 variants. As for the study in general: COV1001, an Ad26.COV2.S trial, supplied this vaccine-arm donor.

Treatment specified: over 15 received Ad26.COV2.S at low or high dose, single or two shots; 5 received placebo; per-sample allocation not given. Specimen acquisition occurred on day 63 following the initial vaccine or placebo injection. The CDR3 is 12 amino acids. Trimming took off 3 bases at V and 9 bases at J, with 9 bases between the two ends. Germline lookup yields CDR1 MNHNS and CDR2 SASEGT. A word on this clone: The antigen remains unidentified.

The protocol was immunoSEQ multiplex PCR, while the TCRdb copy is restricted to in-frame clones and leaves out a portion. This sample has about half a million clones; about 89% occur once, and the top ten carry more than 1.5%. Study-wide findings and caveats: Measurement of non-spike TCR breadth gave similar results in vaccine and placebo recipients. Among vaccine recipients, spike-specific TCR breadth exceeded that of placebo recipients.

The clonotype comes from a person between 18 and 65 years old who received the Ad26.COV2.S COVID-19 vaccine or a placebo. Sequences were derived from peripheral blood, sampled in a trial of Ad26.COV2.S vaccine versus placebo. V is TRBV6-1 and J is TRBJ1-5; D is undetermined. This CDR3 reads CASSDILAPQHF. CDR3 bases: TGTGCCAGCAGTGACATCCTGGCGCCCCAGCATTTT.